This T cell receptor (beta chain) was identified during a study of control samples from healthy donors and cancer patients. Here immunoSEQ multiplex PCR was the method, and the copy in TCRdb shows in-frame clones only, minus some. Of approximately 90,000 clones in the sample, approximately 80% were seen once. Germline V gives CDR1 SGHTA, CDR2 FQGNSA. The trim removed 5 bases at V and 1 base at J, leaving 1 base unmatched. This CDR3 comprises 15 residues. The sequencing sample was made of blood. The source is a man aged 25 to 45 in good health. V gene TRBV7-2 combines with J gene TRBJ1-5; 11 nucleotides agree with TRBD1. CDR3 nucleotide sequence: TGTGCCAGCAGCGGGACAGGGGGAAGCAATCAGCCCCAGCATTTT. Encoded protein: CASSGTGGSNQPQHF.